Following are 27 T cell receptor beta chains from one sample sequenced in a study of OX40 agonist ivuxolimab in advanced cancers. Here immunoSEQ multiplex PCR was the method, and the copy in TCRdb shows in-frame clones only, minus some. The sample lists 8,000 or so clones; about 90% were seen once. The specimen comprised CD4+ or CD8+ T cells sorted from blood, sampled in a trial of the OX40 agonist ivuxolimab. These TCRs come from an adult with an advanced solid tumor such as melanoma, head and neck, liver or kidney cancer.

The V call is TRBV18, the J call TRBJ2-1; the D gene is possibly TRBD2 (5 bases). Trimming pared 6 bases from V and 1 base from J, leaving 16 bases between. The CDR3 loop spans 16 amino acids. Looked up from germline, CDR1 is KGHSH and CDR2 is LQKENI. The CDR3 reads CASSPPSGGSYNEQFF. CDR3 coding DNA: TGTGCCAGCTCGCCCCCCAGCGGAGGTTCCTACAATGAGCAGTTCTTC.

The chain combines TRBV5-1 with TRBJ2-7, with TRBD2 matching 14 bases. Germline CDR1 SGHRS, CDR2 YFSETQ. V trimming: 4 bases; J trimming: 4 bases; junction bases outside the gene matches: 7. This CDR3 is built from 16 residues. As DNA, the CDR3 is TGCGCCAGCAGCACCCCGACTAGCGGGAGGGAATACGAGCAGTACTTC. It translates to CASSTPTSGREYEQYF.

The J gene is TRBJ2-7, the V gene TRBV4-3, with TRBD2 as a possible D gene (5 bases). The germline V gene encodes CDR1 LGHNA and CDR2 YSLEER. V dropped 1 base and J dropped 1 base, with 8 bases sitting between them. The CDR3 has 14 residues. The CDR3 nucleotides are TGCGCCAGCAGCCAAGGGTGGGAGTCCTACGAGCAGTACTTC. Its translation is CASSQGWESYEQYF.

This sequence joins TRBV18 and TRBJ1-1; weak D call: TRBD1 (5 bases). V was trimmed by 3 bases and J by 5 bases, leaving 10 bases between them. Germline V gene lookup returns CDR1 KGHSH and CDR2 LQKENI. This CDR3 comprises 13 residues. CDR3 sequence reads: CASSPGPATEAFF. Written as DNA, the CDR3 is TGTGCCAGCTCACCGGGACCGGCGACTGAAGCTTTCTTT.

J is TRBJ2-3 and V is TRBV5-4; D could derive from TRBD1 or TRBD2 (5 bases each). V was clipped by 5 bases and J by 2 bases, with 9 bases between them. Per germline, CDR1 SGHNT and CDR2 YYREEE (reference sequence). This CDR3 is built from 13 residues. The DNA of the CDR3 is TGTGCCAGCAGTTGGGACCACACAGATACGCAGTATTTT. Translated, it gives CASSWDHTDTQYF.

The V and J genes are TRBV9 and TRBJ2-3; D gene unclear. V was shortened by 0 bases and J by 5 bases, with 10 bases between the two germline ends. This CDR3 region has 14 residues. Per the germline V gene, CDR1 is SGDLS and CDR2 is YYNGEE. Here the CDR3 reads CASSVVWAGDTQYF. The CDR3 DNA reads TGTGCCAGCAGCGTAGTCTGGGCTGGAGATACGCAGTATTTT.

The genes are TRBV6-6 and TRBJ2-5; D possibly corresponds to TRBD2 (5 bases). Germline CDR1 and CDR2: MNHNY and SVGAGI (reference sequence). This CDR3 has 15 residues. V lost 6 bases and J 2 bases, leaving 16 bases between the germline ends. CDR3 region: CASSATGSRQETQYF. The CDR3 DNA sequence: TGTGCCAGCAGCGCGACGGGGAGCAGGCAAGAGACCCAGTACTTC.

The rearrangement uses TRBV5-1 and TRBJ1-4, with no clear D. This CDR3 contains 15 residues. Germline V lookup: CDR1 SGHRS, CDR2 YFSETQ. Trimming removed 4 bases at V and 5 bases at J, with 15 bases between. The CDR3 sequence is CASSRATSRNEKLFF. Written as DNA, the CDR3 is TGCGCCAGCAGCCGAGCCACATCGCGCAATGAAAAACTGTTTTTT.

This clone was found once. This chain joins TRBV30 and TRBJ1-5; maybe TRBD1 (6 bases). There are 14 residues in the CDR3. Germline V gene sequence: CDR1 GTSNPN, CDR2 SVGIG (reference sequence). V lost 5 bases and J 2 bases, leaving 13 bases between the germline ends. In DNA form, the CDR3 reads TGTGCCTGGGACAAGGGGGGGGGCAATCAGCCCCAGCATTTT. Translation: CAWDKGGGNQPQHF.

The chain links TRBV19 to TRBJ2-3, with D perhaps TRBD1 or TRBD2 (5 bases each). This CDR3 region has 15 residues. V lost 5 bases, J lost 0 bases, and 12 bases lay in between. The germline CDR1 and CDR2 sequences are LNHDA and SQIVND (reference sequence). This CDR3 reads CASSAPGASTDTQYF. The CDR3 coding sequence is TGTGCCAGTAGTGCCCCCGGGGCAAGCACAGATACGCAGTATTTT.

The V and J genes are TRBV7-3 and TRBJ1-2; no reliable D call. This CDR3 is 13 amino acids long. Germline loops: CDR1 SGHTA, CDR2 FQGTGA. V was shortened by 2 bases and J by 8 bases, with 12 bases between the two germline ends. The CDR3 DNA sequence: TGTGCCAGCAGCTTATCGGGGTCAGGCGGCTACACCTTC. This gives the protein CASSLSGSGGYTF.

This rearrangement joins TRBV27 to TRBJ1-1; 8 bases are a match to TRBD1. The germline CDR1 and CDR2 sequences are MNHEY and SMNVEV (reference sequence). The J segment lost 5 bases and the V segment lost 4 bases, leaving 6 bases of the junction unmatched. The CDR3 loop spans 14 amino acids. The CDR3 bases are TGTGCCAGCAGTTCTCTAAGGACAGGGACTGAAGCTTTCTTT. Translated, it gives CASSSLRTGTEAFF.

This chain links TRBV7-2 with TRBJ1-1; the D is unclear. Trimming took off 0 bases at V and 0 bases at J, with 11 bases between the two ends. Germline CDR1 reads SGHTA; CDR2 reads FQGNSA. The CDR3 sequence is 16 residues long. For the CDR3, the DNA is TGTGCCAGCAGCTTAGCGCGGAGTCTCCTGAACACTGAAGCTTTCTTT. It translates to CASSLARSLLNTEAFF. Drawing the rest from reference TRBV7-2 and TRBJ1-1, the complete variable domain is GAGVSQSPSNKVTEKGKDVELRCDPISGHTALYWYRQSLGQGLEFLIYFQGNSAPDKSGLPSDRFSAERTGGSVSTLTIQRTQQEDSAVYLCASSLARSLLNTEAFFGQGTRLTVV.

The chain employs TRBV11-3 and TRBJ2-7; D possibly corresponds to TRBD1 (5 bases). V was clipped by 1 base and J by 3 bases, with 7 bases between them. The CDR3 sequence is 13 residues long. Germline values: CDR1 SGHNT, CDR2 YENEEA. For the CDR3, the DNA is TGTGCCAGCAGCTTAGGACAGAGCTACGAGCAGTACTTC. It encodes CASSLGQSYEQYF.

CDR3 sequence: CASTGPGGAEEQYF. CDR3 bases: TGTGCCAGCACAGGCCCGGGAGGGGCAGAGGAGCAGTACTTC. The J gene is TRBJ2-7, the V gene TRBV6-5, with TRBD2 matching over 8 bases. The CDR3 contains 14 residues. Trimming took 7 bases from V and 7 from J; bases not matched to a gene: 12. The germline CDR1 and CDR2 sequences are MNHEY and SVGAGI.

The chain combines TRBV21-1 with TRBJ1-6. TRBV21-1 is a listed pseudogene. The CDR3 loop spans 12 amino acids. CDR3 loop: CASSKAWGTLHF. CDR3 DNA sequence: TGTGCCAGCAGCAAGGCTTGGGGGACCCTCCACTTT.

The rearrangement joins TRBV5-8 to TRBJ1-2; TRBD1 matches 9 bases. Trimming took 0 bases from V and 0 from J; bases not matched to a gene: 9. The germline V gene encodes CDR1 SGHTS and CDR2 YDEGEE. The length of the CDR3 is 18 residues. Written as DNA, the CDR3 is TGTGCCAGCAGCTTGGCCCCGGACAGGGGAATTCCTAACTATGGCTACACCTTC. Translation: CASSLAPDRGIPNYGYTF.

The J gene is TRBJ1-1, the V gene TRBV6-5; D is ambiguous. CDR1 is MNHEY and CDR2 is SVGAGI in the germline V gene. V lost 6 bases to trimming and J lost 5 bases, with 7 bases between them. The CDR3 extends over 11 amino acids. CDR3 sequence reads: CASSLGTEAFF. CDR3 coding DNA: TGTGCCAGCAGCCTAGGGACTGAAGCTTTCTTT.

The chain combines TRBV30 with TRBJ2-7; 10 bases match TRBD2. Unmatched junction bases numbered 2, after V lost 0 bases and J lost 3 bases. The CDR3 is made up of 14 amino acids. Germline loops: CDR1 GTSNPN, CDR2 SVGIG (reference sequence). DNA of the CDR3: TGTGCCTGGAGTGTGGGACTAGCGAACTACGAGCAGTACGTC. Its protein product is CAWSVGLANYEQYV.

V and J are TRBV4-1 and TRBJ2-1, with 10 nucleotides matching TRBD1. CDR1 and CDR2 (germline): MGHRA, YSYEKL. The ends lost 4 bases at V and 8 bases at J; junction bases unmatched: 8. The CDR3 runs 15 residues. This chain's CDR3 is CASSPRDRGSDEQFF. The CDR3 nucleotides read TGCGCCAGCAGCCCACGGGACAGGGGTAGCGATGAGCAGTTCTTC.

The gene calls are TRBV7-6 and TRBJ1-1, with D perhaps TRBD1 (6 bases). There are 15 residues in the CDR3. The V gene's germline CDR1 is SGHVS and CDR2 FNYEAQ. Trimming stripped 5 bases from V and 0 bases from J, with 13 bases between. The DNA of the CDR3 is TGTGCCAGCAGCCCTCGGACAGCAATGAACACTGAAGCTTTCTTT. It yields the protein CASSPRTAMNTEAFF. The whole variable domain, filled in from reference TRBV7-6 and TRBJ1-1, reads GAGVSQSPRYKVTKRGQDVALRCDPISGHVSLYWYRQALGQGPEFLTYFNYEAQQDKSGLPNDRFSAERPEGSISTLTIQRTEQRDSAMYRCASSPRTAMNTEAFFGQGTRLTVV.

Comments on this clone: This specimen includes other DNA sequences encoding the same CDR3. The genes are TRBV9 and TRBJ2-3, with D tentatively TRBD1 (5 bases). V lost 0 bases and J lost 1, with 9 bases in between. CDR3 length: 15 amino acids. Per the germline V gene, CDR1 is SGDLS and CDR2 is YYNGEE. The CDR3 sequence is CASSVEQGRTDTQYF. The CDR3 nucleotides read TGTGCCAGCAGCGTAGAGCAGGGCCGCACAGATACGCAGTATTTT.

The chain joins TRBV7-2 to TRBJ2-3; the match to TRBD1 covers 9 bases. Germline V lookup: CDR1 SGHTA, CDR2 FQGNSA. Germline trimming cut 6 bases from V and 7 bases from J; bases unmatched to any gene: 8. The CDR3 loop spans 14 amino acids. The CDR3 loop is CASRLGQGLYTQYF. As DNA, the CDR3 is TGTGCCAGCAGACTAGGACAGGGGCTATATACGCAGTATTTT.

V gene TRBV10-1 combines with J gene TRBJ1-1; D uncertain. The CDR3 extends over 16 amino acids. Trimming removed 4 bases at V and 0 bases at J, with 15 bases between. The germline CDR1 and CDR2 sequences are WNHNN and SYGVQD (reference sequence). CDR3 sequence reads: CASSVPDNQLNTEAFF. DNA for the CDR3: TGCGCCAGCAGTGTCCCCGACAACCAATTGAACACTGAAGCTTTCTTT.

The chain employs TRBV23-1 and TRBJ1-3; possibly TRBD1 for D (5 bases). TRBV23-1 is annotated as an ORF whose role is uncertain. The V gene lost 0 bases and the J gene lost 4 bases, with 10 bases spanning the gap. CDR3 length equals 15 residues. Here the CDR3 DNA reads TGCGCCAGCAGTCAATCCAGTCGGGGGGGAAACACCATATATTTT. Translated, it gives CASSQSSRGGNTIYF.

The chain links TRBV11-3 to TRBJ2-3, with D unclear. Germline values: CDR1 SGHNT, CDR2 YENEEA. This CDR3 spans 15 amino acids. V was shortened by 1 base and J by 2 bases, with 10 bases between the two germline ends. The CDR3, as DNA: TGTGCCAGCAGCTTAGTATGGCAGTACACAGATACGCAGTATTTT. Amino acid sequence: CASSLVWQYTDTQYF.

This chain links TRBV21-1 with TRBJ2-7; the table's D gene call, TRBD1, was not cross checked with the DNA. TRBV21-1 is listed as a pseudogene. This CDR3 spans 18 amino acids. In DNA form, the CDR3 reads TGTGCCAGCAGCAATTGTGAAGGGGGACAGGGGCCCCTCTACGAGCAGTACTTC. Residues: CASSNCEGGQGPLYEQYF.